Below are 23 T cell receptor beta chains sequenced from a single sample in a study of control samples from healthy donors and cancer patients. TCRdb keeps only in-frame clones here, not all; method: immunoSEQ multiplex PCR. The listing contains some 180,000 clones. The sequenced material came from blood. The receptors come from a woman between 25 and 40 years old in good health.

CDR3 DNA: TGTGCCAGCAGTTTGACCTGGTCGGGGGCTAATCAGCCCCAGCATTTT. Its translation: CASSLTWSGANQPQHF. The V call is TRBV27, the J call TRBJ1-5; tentatively, D is TRBD1 (6 bases). The CDR3 consists of 16 residues. The V end was cut by 3 bases, the J end by 4 bases, with 16 bases between. Looked up from germline, CDR1 is MNHEY and CDR2 is SMNVEV (reference sequence).

V gene TRBV28 combines with J gene TRBJ1-5, with TRBD1 as a possible D gene (6 bases). CDR1 is MDHEN and CDR2 is SYDVKM in the germline V gene. CDR3 length equals 15 residues. The ends were cut back, 2 bases at V and 6 bases at J, with 14 bases in the middle. CDR3 in DNA: TGTGCCAGCAGTTTAAGGGGGGCGCTGGGTCAGCCCCAGCATTTT. Translated, it gives CASSLRGALGQPQHF.

This chain links TRBV18 with TRBJ2-1, with D unclear. Trimming stripped 2 bases from V and 8 bases from J, with 10 bases between. The CDR3 extends over 13 amino acids. CDR1 and CDR2 (germline): KGHSH, LQKENI. Here the CDR3 DNA reads TGTGCCAGCTCACCATACGTTAAGGATGAGCAGTTCTTC. Its translation: CASSPYVKDEQFF. The full variable domain, rest sourced from reference TRBV18 and TRBJ2-1, is NAGVMQNPRHLVRRRGQEARLRCSPMKGHSHVYWYRQLPEEGLKFMVYLQKENIIDESGMPKERFSAEFPKEGPSILRIQQVVRGDSAAYFCASSPYVKDEQFFGPGTRLTVL.

The J gene is TRBJ2-7, the V gene TRBV4-1, with D tentatively TRBD1 (5 bases). V was cut by 1 base and J by 2 bases, with 9 bases left in between. The CDR3 has 14 residues. The germline V gene encodes CDR1 MGHRA and CDR2 YSYEKL. Written as DNA, the CDR3 is TGCGCCAGCAGCCAAGGGGCAGGGACCTACGAGCAGTACTTC. Residues: CASSQGAGTYEQYF.

The chain couples TRBV30 to TRBJ1-3, with unresolved D. Germline values: CDR1 GTSNPN, CDR2 SVGIG (reference sequence). The CDR3 has 13 amino acids. The V end was cut by 3 bases, the J end by 0 bases, with 6 bases between. Here the CDR3 DNA reads TGTGCCTGGAGGGGGTTCTCTGGAAACACCATATATTTT. Translation: CAWRGFSGNTIYF.

The chain has TRBV2 and TRBJ2-1; D is perhaps TRBD2 (6 bases). CDR1 and CDR2 from the germline V gene are SNHLY and FYNNEI. With 3 bases removed from V and 3 bases from J, the gap between germline ends came to 12 bases. The CDR3 runs 15 residues. The CDR3 nucleotides read TGTGCCAGCAGTGACGTATTAGCGGTCTACAATGAGCAGTTCTTC. Translating gives CASSDVLAVYNEQFF.

The chain employs TRBV6-5 and TRBJ2-7, with 8 bases identical to TRBD1. The V gene's germline CDR1 is MNHEY and CDR2 SVGAGI. There are 14 residues in the CDR3. J lost 5 bases, V lost 2 bases, and 5 bases had no gene match. The CDR3 sequence is CASSYGTGTHEQYF. The DNA for the CDR3 is TGTGCCAGCAGTTACGGGACAGGTACCCACGAGCAGTACTTC.

The chain recombines TRBV28 with TRBJ1-1, with D uncertain. The V gene lost 3 bases and the J gene lost 2 bases, with 10 bases spanning the gap. CDR1 is MDHEN and CDR2 is SYDVKM in the germline V gene. The length of the CDR3 is 14 residues. CDR3 coding DNA: TGTGCCAGCAGTTTTAGGGATCTAAACACTGAAGCTTTCTTT. It yields the protein CASSFRDLNTEAFF.

The chain joins TRBV24-1 to TRBJ2-3; 12 bases line up with TRBD2. The junction had 7 bases not matched to a gene; V was cut back by 1 base and J by 0 bases. CDR1 KGHDR and CDR2 SFDVKD come from the germline V gene. The CDR3 has 19 amino acids. CDR3 DNA sequence: TGTGCCACCAGTGATTTATGGACTAGCGGGGACGGTAGCACAGATACGCAGTATTTT. Protein product: CATSDLWTSGDGSTDTQYF.

V gene TRBV7-2 combines with J gene TRBJ2-1, with D perhaps TRBD2 (6 bases). The CDR3 sequence is 14 residues long. V lost 5 bases and J 6 bases, leaving 14 bases between the germline ends. Germline CDR1 SGHTA, CDR2 FQGNSA. Written as DNA, the CDR3 is TGTGCCAGCAGCACACAGACTAGTTCCAATGAGCAGTTCTTC. Protein: CASSTQTSSNEQFF. Full variable domain (rest looked up from reference TRBV7-2 and TRBJ2-1): GAGVSQSPSNKVTEKGKDVELRCDPISGHTALYWYRQSLGQGLEFLIYFQGNSAPDKSGLPSDRFSAERTGGSVSTLTIQRTQQEDSAVYLCASSTQTSSNEQFFGPGTRLTVL.

In DNA form, the CDR3 reads TGTGCCAGCAGCTCCCCGGGACTAGGATCGGAGACCCAGTACTTC. Its protein is CASSSPGLGSETQYF. The chain has TRBV11-2 and TRBJ2-5; 8 nucleotides align to TRBD2. This CDR3 contains 15 residues. Looked up from germline, CDR1 is SGHAT and CDR2 is FQNNGV. The V segment lost 4 bases and the J segment 5 bases; nucleotides outside the gene matches: 9.

J is TRBJ1-1 and V is TRBV7-9; TRBD1 matches 9 bases. Germline loops: CDR1 SEHNR, CDR2 FQNEAQ (reference sequence). The ends lost 7 bases at V and 7 bases at J; junction bases unmatched: 10. This CDR3 has 14 amino acids. This CDR3 reads CASNRLQGAVEAFF. The DNA of the CDR3 is TGTGCCAGCAACCGCCTACAGGGGGCCGTTGAAGCTTTCTTT.

The CDR3 DNA follows: TGTGCCTGCGCAGGGGATCGCGCAAACAATGAGCAGTTCTTC. This sequence encodes CACAGDRANNEQFF. This chain joins TRBV6-5 and TRBJ2-1; weak D call: TRBD1 (6 bases). Trimming shortened V by 11 bases and J by 5 bases, and 19 bases separated the two germline ends. Germline V gene data show CDR1 as MNHEY and CDR2 as SVGAGI. The CDR3 has 14 residues.

V usage is TRBV4-1 and J usage is TRBJ1-4, with D tentatively TRBD1 (6 bases). Trimming took off 1 base at V and 4 bases at J, with 19 bases between the two ends. The V gene's germline CDR1 is MGHRA and CDR2 YSYEKL. The CDR3 is made up of 18 amino acids. The CDR3 reads CASSQVGGRGYYNEKLFF. CDR3 DNA: TGCGCCAGCAGCCAAGTTGGGGGCAGGGGTTACTATAATGAAAAACTGTTTTTT.

The chain joins TRBV10-1 to TRBJ1-3, with 7 nucleotides matching TRBD1. V was clipped by 8 bases and J by 2 bases; unmatched bases: 12. The CDR3 runs 16 residues. CDR1 WNHNN and CDR2 SYGVQD come from the germline V gene (reference sequence). CDR3 loop: CASGGDSAGPGNTIYF. In nucleotides, the CDR3 is TGCGCCAGCGGGGGGGACAGTGCCGGTCCTGGAAACACCATATATTTT.

V is TRBV3-1 (or the pseudogene TRBV3-2) and J is TRBJ1-2; TRBD1 agrees at 7 bases. Germline V CDR1 and CDR2: LGHDT, YNNKEL (reference sequence). The CDR3 loop spans 15 amino acids. With V trimmed by 4 bases and J by 2 bases, 7 bases remained unmatched. The CDR3: CASSRQLGQNYGYTF. The CDR3 bases are TGTGCCAGCAGCCGCCAATTGGGACAGAACTATGGCTACACCTTC.

This sequence joins TRBV9 and TRBJ1-1; 9 bases agree with TRBD1. The V gene end was trimmed by 4 bases and the J gene end by 5 bases; junction bases not matched to a gene: 6. The germline V gene encodes CDR1 SGDLS and CDR2 YYNGEE. The CDR3 runs 14 residues. The CDR3 DNA is TGTGCCAGCAGCCCAACAGGGGGCCGGACTGAAGCTTTCTTT. Translating gives CASSPTGGRTEAFF.

The V gene is TRBV5-1, the J gene TRBJ1-1; D unresolved. The CDR3 is made up of 16 amino acids. Germline V gene sequence: CDR1 SGHRS, CDR2 YFSETQ. Trimming took 6 bases from V and 1 from J, leaving 19 bases between them. This chain's CDR3 is CASNPRQSTSNTEAFF. The CDR3 region has the DNA TGCGCCAGCAACCCAAGGCAGAGTACATCGAACACTGAAGCTTTCTTT. Complete variable domain (other parts from reference TRBV5-1 and TRBJ1-1): KAGVTQTPRYLIKTRGQQVTLSCSPISGHRSVSWYQQTPGQGLQFLFEYFSETQRNKGNFPGRFSGRQFSNSRSEMNVSTLELGDSALYLCASNPRQSTSNTEAFFGQGTRLTVV.

This chain joins TRBV9 and TRBJ2-3; D unresolved. The CDR3 extends over 14 amino acids. Deletions cut 0 bases from V and 5 bases from J, with 10 bases between. From germline, CDR1 is SGDLS and CDR2 YYNGEE. The CDR3 protein is CASSVARQEDTQYF. The CDR3 DNA is TGTGCCAGCAGCGTAGCTCGGCAGGAAGATACGCAGTATTTT.

This sequence joins TRBV7-9 and TRBJ1-2, with a weak D call TRBD1 (5 bases). Germline V gene data show CDR1 as SEHNR and CDR2 as FQNEAQ (reference sequence). V dropped 1 base and J dropped 0 bases, with 15 bases sitting between them. This CDR3 contains 17 residues. The CDR3 region is CASSLVSGPTTNYGYTF. As DNA, the CDR3 is TGTGCCAGCAGCTTAGTTTCGGGGCCAACCACTAACTATGGCTACACCTTC.

Remarks on this clone: This same CDR3 is encoded by further DNA sequences in the sample. The chain recombines TRBV5-8 with TRBJ1-4; D not certain. The germline CDR1 and CDR2 sequences are SGHTS and YDEGEE. V was cut by 4 bases and J by 4 bases, with 8 bases left in between. The CDR3 has 13 residues. The CDR3 here is CASSGGLNEKLFF. For the CDR3, the DNA is TGTGCCAGCAGCGGAGGACTTAATGAAAAACTGTTTTTT.

The chain combines TRBV16 with TRBJ1-6, with 7 bases that match TRBD1. This CDR3 region has 15 residues. The V segment lost 5 bases and the J segment 0 bases; nucleotides outside the gene matches: 1. Germline CDR1 is KGHSY and CDR2 is FQNENV. CDR3 nucleotides: TGTGCCAGCAGCGGGGACAGCTCCTATAATTCACCCCTCCACTTT. It codes for CASSGDSSYNSPLHF.

The chain has TRBV7-9 and TRBJ1-1, with D possibly matching TRBD1 (5 bases). The CDR3 extends over 14 amino acids. Germline CDR1 SEHNR, CDR2 FQNEAQ (reference sequence). V lost 6 bases and J 1 base, leaving 12 bases between the germline ends. This chain's CDR3 is CASSSSGGNTEAFF. The CDR3 DNA is TGTGCCAGCAGTTCCAGCGGGGGGAACACTGAAGCTTTCTTT.